This T cell receptor (beta chain) was sequenced in a study of blood T cell repertoires in COVID-19. Background on the study: The United States, Italy and Spain provided the acute and convalescent COVID-19 samples. PBMCs, B-cell-depleted T cells, or T cells were the source of the cDNA or gDNA that made up the material.

This CDR3 comprises 16 residues. V lost 1 base and J lost 3; bases outside the gene matches: 9. CDR1 and CDR2 (germline): SGHAT, FQDESV (reference sequence). Original analysis: From reference gene primer amplification, estimates of nucleated cell counts were derived. Produced via immunoSEQ multiplex PCR; TCRdb's table is partial and in-frame only. D and trimming come from the DNA, and the V and J calls and clone size come from that table. The sample yields some 300,000 clones, under 90% seen once. The gene calls are TRBV11-1 and TRBJ2-7, with 7 bases aligning to TRBD1. This sequence was found in a woman aged 50 to 60 who had been exposed to COVID-19. Sequencing was performed on PBMCs or T cells enriched from blood (not recorded which). For the CDR3, the DNA is TGTGCCAGCAGCTTAGGGGTTCTGGACAGGCGCTACGAGCAGTACTTC. Translation gives CASSLGVLDRRYEQYF.